The 31 T cell receptor beta chains below all came from one sample that was sequenced in a study of blood T cells in healthy people across ages. A second about 6 to 11 cycle PCR used barcoded and J-beta primers. TCRdb recomputed calls from the 5' RACE reads with MiXCR, one row per CDR3 protein. This table has 1.4 million to 1.5 million distinct CDR3 sequences, approximately 38% appearing once. Sample: blood. These receptor sequences come from a woman aged 18-29 years in good health.

The table lists this clonotype with a few counts. The chain combines TRBV20-1 with TRBJ2-1, with 10 bases fitting TRBD2. The CDR3 is made up of 16 amino acids. V gave up 0 bases and J gave up 5 bases; unmatched junction bases: 7. Germline loops: CDR1 DFQATT, CDR2 SNEGSKA (reference sequence). CDR3 DNA: TGCAGTGCTAGAGATTGGCTAGCGGGAGCCAACAATGAGCAGTTCTTC. It translates to CSARDWLAGANNEQFF.

The V gene is TRBV7-2, the J gene TRBJ2-1; 10 bases agree with TRBD2. CDR3 length: 16 amino acids. Germline V gene data show CDR1 as SGHTA and CDR2 as FQGNSA. The V and J ends lost 1 base and 4 bases, in that order; junction bases with no gene match: 4. DNA of the CDR3: TGTGCCAGCAGCTTAGTTTTTAGCGGGGGGTACAATGAGCAGTTCTTC. Protein: CASSLVFSGGYNEQFF.

The chain is built from TRBV9 and TRBJ2-1; 7 nucleotides align to TRBD1. After removal of 0 bases from V and 3 bases from J, the junction contained 3 bases not matched to a gene. This CDR3 has 15 residues. In germline, CDR1 is SGDLS, CDR2 YYNGEE. CDR3: CASSVEGAVYNEQFF. CDR3 nucleotides: TGTGCCAGCAGCGTAGAGGGGGCAGTCTACAATGAGCAGTTCTTC.

In its sample, this clonotype was seen a few times. The chain has TRBV4-1 and TRBJ2-7; possibly TRBD1 for D (6 bases). CDR1 is MGHRA and CDR2 is YSYEKL in the germline V gene. V dropped 0 bases and J dropped 0 bases, with 12 bases sitting between them. This CDR3 region has 16 residues. The CDR3 coding sequence is TGCGCCAGCAGCCAAGATAACCAGGGGAGCTCCTACGAGCAGTACTTC. Its protein product is CASSQDNQGSSYEQYF.

The chain recombines TRBV27 with TRBJ1-2; D is perhaps TRBD1 (6 bases). V was cut by 2 bases and J by 9 bases, with 19 bases left in between. The CDR3 has 15 amino acids. Germline CDR1 reads MNHEY; CDR2 reads SMNVEV (reference sequence). CDR3 sequence (DNA): TGTGCCAGCAGTTTACATTCCGGGGGGGGCAGGAGCTACACCTTC. Amino acid sequence: CASSLHSGGGRSYTF.

The V gene is TRBV10-3, the J gene TRBJ2-1, with 11 positions matching TRBD2. The CDR3 is made up of 16 amino acids. The junction had 13 bases not matched to a gene; V was cut back by 6 bases and J by 9 bases. Germline V lookup: CDR1 ENHRY, CDR2 SYGVKD. The CDR3 loop is CAIRDALAGGPGEQFF. CDR3 DNA sequence: TGTGCCATCAGAGACGCCCTAGCGGGGGGACCGGGTGAGCAGTTCTTC.

This clonotype has just a few counts. Written as DNA, the CDR3 is TGTGCCAGCAGCCACGGTGGGACAGCTGCTGAAGCTTTCTTT. It codes for CASSHGGTAAEAFF. This sequence joins TRBV3-1 and TRBJ1-1, with 7 nucleotides matching TRBD1. Germline values: CDR1 LGHDT, CDR2 YNNKEL (reference sequence). This CDR3 comprises 14 residues. Trimming removed 3 bases from V and 6 bases from J; junction bases left unmatched: 7.

The chain carries TRBV27 and TRBJ2-7; D is unresolved. This CDR3 has 13 amino acids. Trimming stripped 2 bases from V and 4 bases from J, with 9 bases between. Germline V gene data show CDR1 as MNHEY and CDR2 as SMNVEV (reference sequence). The CDR3 is CASSLNQFYEQYF. CDR3 DNA sequence: TGTGCCAGCAGTTTAAATCAGTTTTACGAGCAGTACTTC.

The genes are TRBV4-2 and TRBJ1-5; possibly TRBD1 for D (6 bases). The CDR3 has 15 amino acids. CDR1 is LGHNA and CDR2 is YNFKEQ in the germline V gene. With 3 bases removed from V and 3 bases from J, the gap between germline ends came to 12 bases. The CDR3: CASSQRGQYNQPQHF. CDR3 nucleotides: TGTGCCAGCAGCCAGAGAGGACAGTACAATCAGCCCCAGCATTTT.

The gene calls are TRBV6-5 and TRBJ1-1, with a weak D call TRBD1 (5 bases). The germline V and J ends were trimmed by 5 bases and 1 base, with 14 bases remaining between them. The germline gives CDR1 MNHEY, CDR2 SVGAGI. This CDR3 is built from 15 residues. CDR3 bases: TGTGCCAGCAGTCAACCGGGACTGGGGAACACTGAAGCTTTCTTT. This encodes CASSQPGLGNTEAFF.

This clonotype was counted ten times or more. This chain connects TRBV12-3 or TRBV12-4 to TRBJ2-1; D unresolved. This CDR3 comprises 15 residues. Trimming shortened V by 1 base and J by 0 bases, and 7 bases separated the two germline ends. CDR3 bases: TGTGCCAGCAGTTTAGAGGGCACCTCCTACAATGAGCAGTTCTTC. It specifies CASSLEGTSYNEQFF.

The table lists this clonotype with a few counts. The V gene is TRBV4-1, the J gene TRBJ2-7; 9 bases agree with TRBD1. V dropped 2 bases and J dropped 1; count of bases not matched to a gene: 6. This CDR3 region has 16 residues. The germline gives CDR1 MGHRA, CDR2 YSYEKL. This CDR3 is CASSQPGQGGSYEQYF. In nucleotides, the CDR3 is TGCGCCAGCAGCCAACCGGGACAGGGCGGATCCTACGAGCAGTACTTC.

The chain links TRBV7-8 to TRBJ1-6; D is undetermined. The CDR3 extends over 16 amino acids. CDR1 is SGHVS, CDR2 FQNEAQ, per germline. V gave up 5 bases and J gave up 10 bases, with 21 bases separating them. CDR3 nucleotides: TGTGCCAGCAGCCCAATGACTGCTACTTTGGTCTCACCCCTCCACTTT. Encoded protein: CASSPMTATLVSPLHF.

This clonotype was detected many times. The chain has TRBV27 and TRBJ2-3, with 12 nucleotides matching TRBD2. The CDR3 sequence is 15 residues long. CDR1 is MNHEY, CDR2 SMNVEV, per germline (reference sequence). V lost 6 bases and J lost 3; bases outside the gene matches: 4. The chain's CDR3 is CASSRLAGVTDTQYF. The CDR3 coding sequence is TGTGCCAGCAGCCGACTAGCGGGGGTAACAGATACGCAGTATTTT.

This clonotype has a handful of counts. V is TRBV20-1 and J is TRBJ2-3, with 11 nucleotides matching TRBD2. The CDR3 contains 14 residues. The ends lost 3 bases at V and 6 bases at J; junction bases unmatched: 5. Germline V CDR1 and CDR2: DFQATT, SNEGSKA (reference sequence). The CDR3 DNA sequence: TGCAGTGCTAGTTTACTAGCGGGGGTGGATACGCAGTATTTT. Encoded protein: CSASLLAGVDTQYF.

This chain links TRBV7-2 with TRBJ2-7; 11 nucleotides line up with TRBD2. Germline CDR1 SGHTA, CDR2 FQGNSA. V gave up 2 bases and J gave up 12 bases; unmatched junction bases: 3. The CDR3 loop spans 12 amino acids. In DNA, the CDR3 is TGTGCCAGCAGCTTAACTAGCGGGAGACCGTACTTC. It specifies CASSLTSGRPYF.

This clonotype has only a few counts. This chain uses TRBV11-2 with TRBJ1-1; no definite D call. CDR1 is SGHAT, CDR2 FQNNGV, per germline. V was trimmed by 2 bases and J by 1 base, leaving 8 bases between them. The CDR3 extends over 14 amino acids. Here the CDR3 DNA reads TGTGCCAGCAGCTTATTGGCCTGGAACACTGAAGCTTTCTTT. This encodes CASSLLAWNTEAFF.

This clonotype turned up a few times. The genes are TRBV29-1 and TRBJ2-7, with 8 bases matching TRBD2. Germline trimming cut 4 bases from V and 0 bases from J; bases unmatched to any gene: 5. Germline V gene sequence: CDR1 SQVTM, CDR2 ANQGSEA. This CDR3 comprises 14 residues. CDR3 in DNA: TGCAGCGTTGGCTTAGCGGGGCTCTCCTACGAGCAGTACTTC. It is translated as CSVGLAGLSYEQYF.

This clonotype was counted between two and nine times. The gene calls are TRBV5-1 and TRBJ2-5, with a tentative D call TRBD2 (6 bases). The CDR3 consists of 14 residues. Germline V CDR1 and CDR2: SGHRS, YFSETQ. V was clipped by 0 bases and J by 5 bases, with 11 bases between them. CDR3 in DNA: TGCGCCAGCAGCTTGGTATCTAGCGCCGAGACCCAGTACTTC. Translation: CASSLVSSAETQYF. Supplemented by reference TRBV5-1 and TRBJ2-5, the full variable domain reads KAGVTQTPRYLIKTRGQQVTLSCSPISGHRSVSWYQQTPGQGLQFLFEYFSETQRNKGNFPGRFSGRQFSNSRSEMNVSTLELGDSALYLCASSLVSSAETQYFGPGTRLLVL.

The J gene is TRBJ1-5, the V gene TRBV7-2; D gene uncertain. The germline V gene encodes CDR1 SGHTA and CDR2 FQGNSA. Deletions cut 2 bases from V and 2 bases from J, with 16 bases between. This CDR3 comprises 17 residues. The CDR3 is CASSLNSGGVGNQPQHF. CDR3 sequence (DNA): TGTGCCAGCAGCTTAAATTCTGGTGGTGTTGGCAATCAGCCCCAGCATTTT.

The chain has TRBV21-1 and TRBJ2-3; the table's D call TRBD2 went unverified against the DNA. TRBV21-1 is listed as a pseudogene. CDR3 size: 15 residues. CDR3 amino acids: CASSATSRTTDTQYF. In nucleotides, the CDR3 is TGTGCCAGCAGCGCCACTAGCAGGACCACAGATACGCAGTATTTT.

There are a few counts of this clonotype. The chain uses TRBV29-1 and TRBJ1-1; 7 bases match TRBD1. The germline V gene encodes CDR1 SQVTM and CDR2 ANQGSEA. The CDR3 length is 13 residues. V lost 6 bases and J lost 0; bases outside the gene matches: 4. The CDR3: CSVGQVLNTEAFF. CDR3 sequence (DNA): TGCAGCGTAGGACAGGTTTTGAACACTGAAGCTTTCTTT.

This clonotype has more than one count but fewer than ten. V usage is TRBV20-1 and J usage is TRBJ2-1; perhaps D is TRBD1 or TRBD2 (5 bases each). CDR3 length: 14 residues. Germline V CDR1 and CDR2: DFQATT, SNEGSKA (reference sequence). Trimming cost V 5 bases and J 4 bases, with 15 bases left between them. The CDR3 loop reads CSAVGASRYNEQFF. The CDR3 DNA reads TGCAGTGCTGTCGGGGCTAGTCGGTACAATGAGCAGTTCTTC.

Worth noting for this clonotype: Being one base from a much bigger clone, this may be a read error. The chain employs TRBV5-1 and TRBJ2-3, with 7 bases lining up with TRBD1. Germline V gives CDR1 SGHRS, CDR2 YFSETQ. There are 14 residues in the CDR3. The CDR3 DNA reads as TGCGCCGGCAGCTACGGGACAGCAAAGGATACGCAGTATTTT. Translating it yields CAGSYGTAKDTQYF.

This chain uses TRBV4-1 with TRBJ2-4, with no clear D. CDR1 is MGHRA and CDR2 is YSYEKL in the germline V gene. Between the trimmed V and J ends, which lost 3 bases and 8 bases, there was a span of 11 bases. This CDR3 has 13 amino acids. CDR3 residues: CASSQQPGDIQYF. The CDR3, as DNA: TGCGCCAGCAGCCAGCAACCGGGCGACATTCAGTACTTC.

The CDR3 loop reads CSQFRLGTNEQFF. The CDR3, as DNA: TGCAGTCAATTCCGCTTAGGGACCAATGAGCAGTTCTTC. V gene TRBV20-1 combines with J gene TRBJ2-1, with D tentatively TRBD1 or TRBD2 (5 bases each). CDR1 DFQATT and CDR2 SNEGSKA come from the germline V gene (reference sequence). The CDR3 covers 13 residues. V was pared by 8 bases and J by 6 bases, with 17 bases between.

This clonotype has only a few counts. A clone one base away is much larger, so this may be a read error. The V call is TRBV7-2, the J call TRBJ2-5; the D gene is possibly TRBD2 (6 bases). Trimming shortened V by 2 bases and J by 11 bases, and 18 bases separated the two germline ends. The CDR3 has 14 amino acids. Germline assignment: CDR1 SGHTA and CDR2 FQGNSA. CDR3 nucleotide sequence: TGTGCCAGCAGCTTACTAGCGTCCTACAATGAGCAGTACTTC. It encodes CASSLLASYNEQYF.

This rearrangement joins TRBV4-1 to TRBJ2-7; 9 nucleotides align to TRBD2. J gave up 5 bases and V 0 bases, and 5 bases lay outside the gene matches. Germline V gene sequence: CDR1 MGHRA, CDR2 YSYEKL. CDR3 length: 15 residues. The CDR3 DNA reads TGCGCCAGCAGCCAAGAGTGCGGGGGGGTCAACGAGCAGTACTTC. Translated, it gives CASSQECGGVNEQYF.

V is TRBV2 and J is TRBJ1-2; TRBD1 matches 8 bases. V lost 10 bases, J lost 5 bases, and 21 bases stayed unmatched. Germline values: CDR1 SNHLY, CDR2 FYNNEI. The CDR3 contains 17 residues. The CDR3 DNA follows: TGTGCCATCGCCTACCTGGGACAGGTCCCCGATCTATATGGCTACACCTTC. Protein sequence: CAIAYLGQVPDLYGYTF.

This chain uses TRBV5-1 with TRBJ2-1; 7 bases fit TRBD2. This CDR3 contains 16 residues. The V gene end was trimmed by 3 bases and the J gene end by 0 bases; junction bases not matched to a gene: 6. The germline CDR1 and CDR2 sequences are SGHRS and YFSETQ. The CDR3 DNA follows: TGCGCCAGCAGCTGGGGTGGCGGGAGCTCCTACAATGAGCAGTTCTTC. This sequence encodes CASSWGGGSSYNEQFF.

This chain connects TRBV27 to TRBJ2-7; 8 nucleotides align to TRBD2. This CDR3 region has 15 residues. Trimming removed 4 bases from V and 2 bases from J; junction bases left unmatched: 7. Germline V gene lookup returns CDR1 MNHEY and CDR2 SMNVEV (reference sequence). The CDR3 region is CASSSTLGLAYEQYF. The CDR3 DNA follows: TGTGCCAGCAGTTCCACTCTGGGACTAGCCTACGAGCAGTACTTC.